These T cell receptor beta chains were read from a single sample in a study of cytomegalovirus exposure and HLA in healthy donors. Method: immunoSEQ multiplex PCR; TCRdb's copy keeps in-frame clones and lacks some. Of around 150,000 clones listed, 75% to 90% are singletons. Sequenced input: PBMCs. The receptors were gathered from a man aged 45-60 years in good health and CMV-seropositive. Each CDR3 is given with its conserved first and last residue. The order of the fields is V gene, clone size, D gene, J gene, CDR3 DNA, CDR3 protein. The D gene is left open where the match is weak. Size is stated for part of the rows, as once, few or many counts, or as a class when the clone is expanded.

v_call: TRBV9
clone_size: .
d_call: TRBD2
j_call: TRBJ2-7
cdr3_nt: TGTGCCAGCAGCGCGTCCGCGGGAGAGGCGTACGAGCAGTACTTC
cdr3_aa: CASSASAGEAYEQYF

v_call: TRBV19
clone_size: .
d_call: .
j_call: TRBJ1-3
cdr3_nt: TGTGCCAGTAGTACAGGATCGGCTGGAAACACCATATATTTT
cdr3_aa: CASSTGSAGNTIYF

v_call: TRBV6-6
clone_size: .
d_call: .
j_call: TRBJ2-4
cdr3_nt: TGTGCCAGCAGTTATGAGGGCACCAAAAACATTCAGTACTTC
cdr3_aa: CASSYEGTKNIQYF

v_call: TRBV5-7
clone_size: .
d_call: .
j_call: TRBJ1-1
cdr3_nt: TGTGCCAGCAGCACCCCATCGGGGAGTGGAGCTTTCTTT
cdr3_aa: CASSTPSGSGAFF

v_call: TRBV4-1
clone_size: .
d_call: .
j_call: TRBJ2-7
cdr3_nt: TGCGCCAGCAGCTATATAGGTGAGACAGCCGAGCAGTACTTC
cdr3_aa: CASSYIGETAEQYF

v_call: TRBV19
clone_size: .
d_call: .
j_call: TRBJ2-5
cdr3_nt: TGTGCCAGTAGTCAGGGGTATGAGACCCAGTACTTC
cdr3_aa: CASSQGYETQYF

v_call: TRBV28
clone_size: .
d_call: TRBD1
j_call: TRBJ2-5
cdr3_nt: TGTGCCAGCAGTTTAGACAAACAGGGGCGCTGGTACTTC
cdr3_aa: CASSLDKQGRWYF

v_call: TRBV5-1
clone_size: .
d_call: .
j_call: TRBJ1-3
cdr3_nt: TGCGCCAGCAGCTTGGGATCAGATGGAAACACCATATATTTT
cdr3_aa: CASSLGSDGNTIYF

v_call: TRBV10-2
clone_size: .
d_call: TRBD1
j_call: TRBJ2-2
cdr3_nt: TGCGCCAGCGGAGGACAGGTCGCGAACACCGGGGAGCTGTTTTTT
cdr3_aa: CASGGQVANTGELFF

v_call: TRBV4-3
clone_size: .
d_call: TRBD2
j_call: TRBJ2-1
cdr3_nt: TGCGCCAGCAGCCAAGATTCGGGGGGGGCCCGAAATGAGCAGTTCTTC
cdr3_aa: CASSQDSGGARNEQFF

v_call: TRBV7-9
clone_size: once
d_call: .
j_call: TRBJ2-2
cdr3_nt: TGTGCCAGCAGCTTGGTAGTCGACACCGGGGAGCTGTTTTTT
cdr3_aa: CASSLVVDTGELFF

v_call: TRBV9
clone_size: .
d_call: TRBD2
j_call: TRBJ2-5
cdr3_nt: TGTGCCAGCAGCTCCAGGAGCGGGACCTTAAAAGAGACCCAGTACTTC
cdr3_aa: CASSSRSGTLKETQYF

v_call: TRBV7-3
clone_size: .
d_call: TRBD2
j_call: TRBJ2-2
cdr3_nt: TGTGCCAGCAGCTCGACTAGCGGGGGGCAGGGCGGGGAGCTGTTTTTT
cdr3_aa: CASSSTSGGQGGELFF

v_call: TRBV2
clone_size: .
d_call: TRBD1
j_call: TRBJ1-6
cdr3_nt: TGTGCCAGCAAGGACAGGGTAAATTCACCCCTCCACTTT
cdr3_aa: CASKDRVNSPLHF

v_call: TRBV9
clone_size: .
d_call: TRBD2
j_call: TRBJ2-1
cdr3_nt: TGTGCCAGCACCCGGGAGGGCCTCACCTACAATGAGCAGTTCTTC
cdr3_aa: CASTREGLTYNEQFF

v_call: TRBV2
clone_size: .
d_call: TRBD1
j_call: TRBJ2-2
cdr3_nt: TGTGCCAGCAGTGAGACAGGGTCGAACACCGGGGAGCTGTTTTTT
cdr3_aa: CASSETGSNTGELFF

v_call: TRBV19
clone_size: .
d_call: .
j_call: TRBJ1-6
cdr3_nt: TGTGCCAGTAGATCGACAGGCGAACCGATCTATAATTCACCCCTCCACTTT
cdr3_aa: CASRSTGEPIYNSPLHF

v_call: TRBV19
clone_size: .
d_call: TRBD2
j_call: TRBJ2-3
cdr3_nt: TGTGCCAGTAGTTTTGACGACCAGCGGGGGACACCCCGGAGCACAGATACGCAGTATTTT
cdr3_aa: CASSFDDQRGTPRSTDTQYF

v_call: TRBV2
clone_size: .
d_call: .
j_call: TRBJ2-4
cdr3_nt: TGTGCCAGCAGTGAGTGGGGCAGGTCGGAAAACATTCAGTACTTC
cdr3_aa: CASSEWGRSENIQYF

v_call: TRBV6-5
clone_size: .
d_call: TRBD2
j_call: TRBJ2-4
cdr3_nt: TGTGCCAGCAGACAACGGGGGGGCCTGGAAAACATTCAGTACTTC
cdr3_aa: CASRQRGGLENIQYF

v_call: TRBV19
clone_size: .
d_call: TRBD1
j_call: TRBJ1-5
cdr3_nt: TGTGCCAGTAATCCGGGACAGGGGGCTTTTCAGCCCCAGCATTTT
cdr3_aa: CASNPGQGAFQPQHF

v_call: TRBV28
clone_size: .
d_call: .
j_call: TRBJ2-7
cdr3_nt: TGTGCCAGCAACGGGAATAAAGATCTCTACGAGCAGTACTTC
cdr3_aa: CASNGNKDLYEQYF

v_call: TRBV30
clone_size: .
d_call: .
j_call: TRBJ1-1
cdr3_nt: TGTGCCTGGAGAAGGACAGAGAACACTGAAGCTTTCTTT
cdr3_aa: CAWRRTENTEAFF